This TCR beta chain emerged from a study of blood T cell repertoires in COVID-19. Across the whole study: The study drew acute and convalescent COVID-19 samples from the United States, Italy and Spain. From T cells, B-cell-depleted T cells, or PBMCs came the material, which was cDNA or gDNA.

Original data processing: Quantification of nucleated cells was approximated via reference gene primer amplification. Sequencing was performed with immunoSEQ multiplex PCR; in TCRdb, only in-frame clones are kept and a portion is missing. V and J calls plus clone size are reproduced from that table; the DNA served to infer D and trimming. Among roughly 68,000 clones listed, 70% to 85% were seen once. CDR3 size: 11 residues. Trimming took 8 bases from V and 10 from J, leaving 12 bases between them. CDR1 and CDR2 (germline): SEHNR, FQNEAQ (reference sequence). This receptor was identified in a woman between 50 and 59 years old with acute or convalescent COVID-19. Material: peripheral blood. This chain links TRBV7-9 with TRBJ2-1; TRBD1 might be the D (6 bases). CDR3 region: CASHRDREQFF. The CDR3, as DNA: TGTGCCAGCCACCGAGACAGGGAGCAGTTCTTC.